Listed below are T cell receptor beta chains from one sample, sequenced in a study of T cell changes during pregnancy in multiple sclerosis. Assay: immunoSEQ multiplex PCR; the TCRdb copy retains only in-frame clones and omits some. The table shows 70,000 to 80,000 clones, with approximately 92% occurring only once. The specimen comprised peripheral blood, sampled after pregnancy. These receptors were collected from a female donor in good health, enrolled as a control in a pregnancy study. CDR3s include the opening cysteine and the closing phenylalanine or tryptophan. The order of the fields is D gene, V gene, clone size, J gene, CDR3 protein, CDR3 DNA. The D gene is left open where the match is weak. For some rows the clone size is stated as once, few or many, or as a class when expanded; others skip it.

TRBD2,TRBV7-2,.,TRBJ2-1,CASSPLAGGTYNEQFF,TGTGCCAGCAGCCCCCTGGCGGGAGGAACCTACAATGAGCAGTTCTTC
.,TRBV28,.,TRBJ1-5,CASLGQIYSNQPQHF,TGTGCCAGCCTCGGACAGATCTATAGCAATCAGCCCCAGCATTTT
.,TRBV19,once,TRBJ1-3,CASSGFSGNTIYF,TGTGCCAGTAGCGGTTTCTCTGGAAACACCATATATTTT
.,TRBV5-1,few,TRBJ1-1,CASSLTGDTEAFF,TGCGCCAGCAGCTTGACGGGAGACACTGAAGCTTTCTTT
TRBD1,TRBV28,.,TRBJ1-2,CASSTDRYTF,TGTGCCAGCAGCACGGACAGGTACACCTTC
.,TRBV5-4,once,TRBJ2-7,CASSLVTEAPPYEQYF,TGTGCCAGCAGCTTGGTGACAGAGGCTCCCCCCTACGAGCAGTACTTC
TRBD2,TRBV7-2,.,TRBJ2-7,CASSLVFGTTSWEQYF,TGTGCCAGCAGCTTAGTGTTTGGGACTACCTCCTGGGAGCAGTACTTC
.,TRBV7-9,.,TRBJ1-4,CASSLSPTNNEKLFF,TGTGCCAGCAGTCTTAGCCCAACTAATAATGAAAAACTGTTTTTT
TRBD1,TRBV27,.,TRBJ2-3,CASSRLQGPGTDTQYF,TGTGCCAGCAGCCGGCTACAGGGGCCCGGCACAGATACGCAGTATTTT
.,TRBV11-2,.,TRBJ1-2,CASSLVAGTNYGYTF,TGTGCCAGCAGCTTAGTTGCAGGAACCAACTATGGCTACACCTTC
.,TRBV29-1,.,TRBJ1-3,CSVAPSVNGENTIYF,TGCAGCGTTGCCCCATCAGTGAATGGAGAAAACACCATATATTTT
.,TRBV10-3,.,TRBJ2-5,CAISATEETQYF,TGTGCCATCAGTGCCACAGAAGAGACCCAGTACTTC
.,TRBV28,once,TRBJ1-1,CASSSLWANTEAFF,TGTGCCAGCAGTTCCCTTTGGGCGAACACTGAAGCTTTCTTT
TRBD1,TRBV18,.,TRBJ2-7,CASSTQGREQYF,TGTGCCAGCTCAACACAGGGGCGGGAGCAGTACTTC
TRBD1,TRBV2,.,TRBJ1-6,CVSSVGTGRGNSPLHF,TGTGTCAGCAGTGTGGGGACAGGAAGGGGTAATTCACCCCTCCACTTT
TRBD1,TRBV11-2,.,TRBJ1-1,CASSLSGTGWALRAFF,TGTGCCAGCAGCTTATCGGGGACAGGATGGGCGTTGAGGGCTTTCTTT
TRBD1,TRBV2,.,TRBJ2-7,CASTRTGTGSYEQYF,TGTGCCAGCACCAGGACCGGGACAGGGAGCTACGAGCAGTACTTC
.,TRBV2,.,TRBJ1-2,CASRALYGYTF,TGTGCCAGCAGGGCTTTATATGGCTACACCTTC
.,TRBV28,.,TRBJ1-5,CASSLFGPNQPQHF,TGTGCCAGCAGTTTATTTGGGCCTAATCAGCCCCAGCATTTT
TRBD1,TRBV28,.,TRBJ1-6,CASSGRTGGWSLHF,TGTGCCAGCAGTGGACGGACAGGGGGATGGTCCCTCCACTTT
TRBD1,TRBV6-1,.,TRBJ1-5,CASRPGGPRNQPQHF,TGTGCCAGCAGGCCAGGGGGGCCACGCAATCAGCCCCAGCATTTT
TRBD2,TRBV5-4,.,TRBJ2-1,CASSPGKTSGGDNEQFF,TGTGCCAGCAGCCCGGGCAAGACTAGCGGGGGTGACAATGAGCAGTTCTTC
TRBD2,TRBV9,.,TRBJ2-2,CASSSSGTNTGELFF,TGTGCCAGCAGCTCTAGCGGGACGAACACCGGGGAGCTGTTTTTT
.,TRBV28,.,TRBJ2-7,CASSSHRVGRNYEQYF,TGTGCCAGCTCTTCCCACAGGGTAGGTAGAAACTACGAGCAGTACTTC
.,TRBV15,.,TRBJ2-2,CATSSPTAGVTGELFF,TGTGCCACCAGCAGCCCTACGGCCGGGGTCACCGGGGAGCTGTTTTTT
.,TRBV29-1,.,TRBJ2-7,CSVDKYIRSSGSYEQYF,TGCAGCGTTGACAAATATATTCGTAGTAGCGGCTCCTACGAGCAGTACTTC
TRBD1,TRBV27,.,TRBJ2-7,CASSLRTGNPYEQYF,TGTGCCAGCAGTCTAAGGACAGGGAATCCCTACGAGCAGTACTTC
TRBD2,TRBV4-1,.,TRBJ2-7,CASSQEERLAVEQYF,TGCGCCAGCAGCCAAGAAGAGCGACTAGCGGTCGAGCAGTACTTC
TRBD2,TRBV6-1,.,TRBJ2-5,CASSEARGTSAQETQYF,TGTGCCAGCAGTGAAGCGAGGGGGACTAGCGCCCAAGAGACCCAGTACTTC